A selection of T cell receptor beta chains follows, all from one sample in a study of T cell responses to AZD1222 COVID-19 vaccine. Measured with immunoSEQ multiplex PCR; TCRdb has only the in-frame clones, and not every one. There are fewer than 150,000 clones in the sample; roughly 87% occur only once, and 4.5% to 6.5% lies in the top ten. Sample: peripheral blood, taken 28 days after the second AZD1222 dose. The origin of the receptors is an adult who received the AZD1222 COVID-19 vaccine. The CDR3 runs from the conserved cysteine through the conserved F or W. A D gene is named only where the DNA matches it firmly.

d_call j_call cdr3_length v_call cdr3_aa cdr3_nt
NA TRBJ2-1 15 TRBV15 CATSRGSDPGHEQFF TGTGCCACCAGCAGGGGGTCGGACCCGGGCCATGAGCAGTTCTTC
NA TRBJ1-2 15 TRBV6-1 CASSERGVTGFGYTF TGTGCCAGCAGTGAAAGAGGGGTCACCGGTTTTGGCTACACCTTC
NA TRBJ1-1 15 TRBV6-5 CASSPGGGGYTEAFF TGTGCCAGCAGCCCCGGTGGAGGGGGTTACACTGAAGCTTTCTTT
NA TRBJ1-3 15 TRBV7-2 CASSPDSNSGNTIYF TGTGCCAGCAGCCCGGACAGTAACTCTGGAAACACCATATATTTT
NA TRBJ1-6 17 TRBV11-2 CASSFIGDGSAKSPLHF TGTGCCAGCAGCTTCATTGGTGACGGGAGTGCCAAATCACCCCTCCACTTT
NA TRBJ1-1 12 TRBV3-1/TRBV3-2 CASSQVRGEAFF TGTGCCAGCAGCCAAGTCAGGGGTGAAGCTTTCTTT
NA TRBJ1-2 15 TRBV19 CASTDPVGGNYGYTF TGTGCCAGTACTGACCCAGTGGGGGGTAACTATGGCTACACCTTC
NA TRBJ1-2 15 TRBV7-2 CASSLAAGDGYGYTF TGTGCCAGCAGCTTAGCGGCAGGGGATGGTTATGGCTACACCTTC
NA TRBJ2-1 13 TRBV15 CATSRGGQNEQFF TGTGCCACCAGCAGAGGGGGTCAGAATGAGCAGTTCTTC
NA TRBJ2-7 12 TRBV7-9 CASSSNTYEQYF TGTGCCAGCAGCTCGAATACTTACGAGCAGTACTTC
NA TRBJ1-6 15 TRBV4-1 CASSQDGGRDSPLHF TGCGCCAGCAGCCAAGATGGGGGCAGAGATTCACCCCTCCACTTT
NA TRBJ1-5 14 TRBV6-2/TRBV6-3 CASSYSGPIKPQHF TGTGCCAGCAGTTACAGCGGGCCCATAAAGCCCCAGCATTTT
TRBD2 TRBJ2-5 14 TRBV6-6 CASTVNGRSETQYF TGTGCCAGCACCGTGAACGGGAGGTCCGAGACCCAGTACTTC